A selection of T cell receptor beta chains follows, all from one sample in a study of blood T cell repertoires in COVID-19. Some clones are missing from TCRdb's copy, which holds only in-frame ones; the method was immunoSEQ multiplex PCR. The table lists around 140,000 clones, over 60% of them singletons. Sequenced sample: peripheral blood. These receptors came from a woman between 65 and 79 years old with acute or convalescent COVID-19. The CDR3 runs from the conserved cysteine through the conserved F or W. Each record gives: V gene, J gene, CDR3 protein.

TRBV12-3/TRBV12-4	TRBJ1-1	CASTPGTEAFF
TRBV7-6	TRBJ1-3	CASSHRTGSGNTIYF
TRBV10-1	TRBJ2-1	CASSALLARTNEQFF
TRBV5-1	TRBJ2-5	CASSEGTGPQETQYF
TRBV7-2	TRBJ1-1	CASSNSGTGDGTEAFF
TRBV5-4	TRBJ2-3	CASSPYLAGGFTDTQYF
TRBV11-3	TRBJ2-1	CASSSLADRGDEQFF
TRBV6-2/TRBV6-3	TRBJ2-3	CASSYAGDTQYF
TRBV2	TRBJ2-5	CASNKGSQGETQYF
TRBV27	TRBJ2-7	CASNGLAGGPGHEQYF